This paragraph covers one T cell receptor (beta chain) sequence. The entry originates in a study of technical replicates of blood from four donors. The table came from immunoSEQ multiplex PCR; TCRdb's copy has only in-frame clones and leaves some out. The sample contains roughly 72,000 clones, over 90% of which appear only once. Trimming removed 0 bases at V and 3 bases at J, with 24 bases between. The germline gives CDR1 SGDLS, CDR2 YYNGEE. This CDR3 contains 19 residues. The TCR was taken from a human donor in good health. Sequencing was done on a sample of T cells isolated from PBMCs. The chain uses TRBV9 and TRBJ1-2; tentatively, D is TRBD1 (5 bases). As DNA, the CDR3 is TGTGCCAGCAGCGTAGACGTGGGTGGATGGGGGGGGATTGACTATGGCTACACCTTC. Amino acid sequence: CASSVDVGGWGGIDYGYTF.